The 8 T cell receptor beta chains below were found in one sample sequenced in a study of blood T cells in healthy people across ages. Alongside a J-beta primer mix, a sample-barcoded 5' primer served in a second PCR lasting about 7 to 12 cycles. TCRdb ran MiXCR on the 5' RACE reads and lists one entry per CDR3 protein. Here the sample spans approximately 730,000 distinct CDR3 sequences, 53% being singletons. The sequenced material came from blood. All receptors come from an elderly man in good health.

The chain recombines TRBV20-1 with TRBJ2-7, with 9 bases aligning to TRBD2. This CDR3 is built from 15 residues. CDR1 DFQATT and CDR2 SNEGSKA come from the germline V gene (reference sequence). V lost 1 base to trimming and J lost 1 base; unmatched junction nucleotides: 5. CDR3 nucleotides: TGCAGTGCTAGAGGGCCGGCGGGAGGGTCCTACGAGCAGTACTTC. Translated: CSARGPAGGSYEQYF.

This clonotype was seen more than once but under ten times. This chain uses TRBV10-3 with TRBJ2-1; D ambiguous. The germline CDR1 and CDR2 sequences are ENHRY and SYGVKD. The CDR3 is made up of 12 amino acids. V was clipped by 0 bases and J by 12 bases, with 9 bases between them. The chain's CDR3 is CAISESGKVQFF. In DNA form, the CDR3 reads TGTGCCATCAGTGAGTCCGGCAAGGTGCAGTTCTTC.

V is TRBV15 and J is TRBJ2-3; D unclear. CDR3 length equals 16 residues. V was pared by 0 bases and J by 0 bases, with 10 bases between. CDR1 is LNHNV, CDR2 YYDKDF, per germline (reference sequence). The CDR3: CATSRDGPRSTDTQYF. CDR3 DNA sequence: TGTGCCACCAGCAGAGATGGCCCCCGAAGCACAGATACGCAGTATTTT.

The chain employs TRBV5-1 and TRBJ2-7, with unresolved D. The DNA end is a closer match to TRBJ2-5, so the J assignment may be wrong. From germline, CDR1 is SGHRS and CDR2 YFSETQ. The CDR3 is 13 amino acids. The CDR3 sequence: CASSPTPSETQYF. CDR3 coding DNA: TGCGCCAGCAGCCCTACACCGAGTGAGACCCAGTACTTC.

The rearrangement links TRBV20-1 to TRBJ2-5; possible D gene TRBD1, 5 bases. The J call may be wrong; the DNA end is better matched by TRBJ2-7. This CDR3 region has 14 residues. Germline CDR1 DFQATT, CDR2 SNEGSKA (reference sequence). The CDR3 DNA sequence: TGCAGTGCTAGCCCCGGGCAGGGATTGCACGAGCAGTACTTC. Its translation: CSASPGQGLHEQYF.

J is TRBJ1-1 and V is TRBV12-3 or TRBV12-4; D not resolved. Deletions cut 6 bases from V and 1 base from J, with 15 bases between. The CDR3 loop spans 15 amino acids. CDR3 DNA sequence: TGTGCCAGCAGGCTTGTCGACCGGGAGAACACTGAAGCTTTCTTT. Its protein is CASRLVDRENTEAFF.

This clonotype was seen just once. The V gene is TRBV7-9, the J gene TRBJ2-1; D possibly corresponds to TRBD2 (6 bases). V lost 1 base and J lost 8, with 12 bases in between. The CDR3 has 14 residues. Germline V gene lookup returns CDR1 SEHNR and CDR2 FQNEAQ (reference sequence). CDR3: CASSLGMRGDEQFF. The CDR3 coding sequence is TGTGCCAGCAGCTTAGGTATGCGGGGCGATGAGCAGTTCTTC. Full variable domain (missing parts from reference TRBV7-9 and TRBJ2-1): DTGVSQNPRHKITKRGQNVTFRCDPISEHNRLYWYRQTLGQGPEFLTYFQNEAQLEKSRLLSDRFSAERPKGSFSTLEIQRTEQGDSAMYLCASSLGMRGDEQFFGPGTRLTVL.

CDR3 region: CSAIGKTGTQETQYF. The CDR3 DNA sequence: TGCAGTGCTATTGGCAAAACCGGGACGCAAGAGACCCAGTACTTC. The gene calls are TRBV20-1 and TRBJ2-5; D may correspond to TRBD1 or TRBD2 (5 bases each). Between the trimmed V and J ends, which lost 4 bases and 2 bases, there was a span of 17 bases. Looked up from germline, CDR1 is DFQATT and CDR2 is SNEGSKA (reference sequence). The CDR3 runs to 15 residues.